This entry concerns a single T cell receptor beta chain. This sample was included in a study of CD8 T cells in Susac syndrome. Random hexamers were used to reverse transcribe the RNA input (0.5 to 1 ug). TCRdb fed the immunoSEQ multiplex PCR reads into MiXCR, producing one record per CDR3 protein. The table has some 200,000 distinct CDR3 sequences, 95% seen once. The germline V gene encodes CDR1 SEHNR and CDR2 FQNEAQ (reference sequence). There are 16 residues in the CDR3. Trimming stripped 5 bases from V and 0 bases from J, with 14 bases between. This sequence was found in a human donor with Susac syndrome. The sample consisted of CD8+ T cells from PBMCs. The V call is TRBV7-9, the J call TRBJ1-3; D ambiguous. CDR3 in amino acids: CASSRTLGSSGNTIYF. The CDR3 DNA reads TGTGCCAGCAGCCGTACATTAGGCAGCTCTGGAAACACCATATATTTT.